The next 24 T cell receptor beta chains were all read from a single sample in a study of cytomegalovirus exposure and HLA in healthy donors. Researchers ran the PCR with 60 Vbeta and 13 Jbeta primers. Here immunoSEQ multiplex PCR was the method, and the copy in TCRdb shows in-frame clones only, minus some. The sample includes fewer than 100,000 clones. The specimen sequenced was PBMCs. These receptor sequences come from a man in his fifties or sixties in good health and CMV-seronegative.

The chain is built from TRBV27 and TRBJ2-7; TRBD1 might be the D (6 bases). The CDR3 is 13 residues long. Germline V CDR1 and CDR2: MNHEY, SMNVEV (reference sequence). V was clipped by 6 bases and J by 0 bases, with 9 bases between them. The CDR3 DNA reads as TGTGCCAGCAGCGGACAGTACTCCTACGAGCAGTACTTC. This sequence encodes CASSGQYSYEQYF.

The chain carries TRBV28 and TRBJ1-5; 10 nucleotides align to TRBD1. V shed 7 bases, J shed 3 bases, and the junction held 6 bases outside the gene matches. Germline assignment: CDR1 MDHEN and CDR2 SYDVKM. This CDR3 has 15 amino acids. In DNA, the CDR3 is TGTGCCAGCACCTCCGGACAGGGGGACAATCAGCCCCAGCATTTT. It is translated as CASTSGQGDNQPQHF.

V and J are TRBV6-1 and TRBJ1-5; 8 bases agree with TRBD1. Trimming took 1 base from V and 0 from J; bases not matched to a gene: 11. This CDR3 is 19 amino acids long. Germline lookup yields CDR1 MNHNS and CDR2 SASEGT. CDR3 region: CASSEVFRGPDRSNQPQHF. CDR3 sequence (DNA): TGTGCCAGCAGTGAAGTCTTCAGGGGGCCGGACCGTAGCAATCAGCCCCAGCATTTT.

For this clone: One junction end disagrees with the germline gene, perhaps due to a read error. The rearrangement uses TRBV6-6 and TRBJ2-7; tentative D call: TRBD1 (5 bases). Germline V gene sequence: CDR1 MNHNY, CDR2 SVGAGI (reference sequence). This CDR3 is built from 14 residues. The CDR3 loop is CASRYLQESYEQYF. For the CDR3, the DNA is TGTGCCAGCAGATACTTACAGGAGTCCTACGAGCAGTACTTC.

This chain uses TRBV14 with TRBJ1-1; TRBD1 is a possible D gene (5 bases). Looked up from germline, CDR1 is SGHDN and CDR2 is FVKESK. The CDR3 loop spans 15 amino acids. Deletions cut 6 bases from V and 5 bases from J, with 19 bases between. The chain's CDR3 is CASSPSGRRQTEAFF. The CDR3 coding sequence is TGTGCCAGCAGTCCCTCAGGACGGAGACAGACTGAAGCTTTCTTT.

The chain combines TRBV6-6 with TRBJ1-5; TRBD1 agrees at 8 bases. The CDR3 is made up of 16 amino acids. Germline lookup yields CDR1 MNHNY and CDR2 SVGAGI (reference sequence). V dropped 6 bases and J dropped 7; count of bases not matched to a gene: 14. The CDR3 spells CASRTPLDRVRQPQHF. CDR3 nucleotide sequence: TGTGCCAGCAGAACCCCCCTGGACAGGGTAAGACAGCCCCAGCATTTT.

The V gene is TRBV5-1, the J gene TRBJ2-7; 10 nucleotides line up with TRBD1. With 3 bases clipped from V and 4 bases from J, the junction kept 4 bases outside the gene matches. Per germline, CDR1 SGHRS and CDR2 YFSETQ. The CDR3 totals 14 residues. The CDR3 nucleotides read TGCGCCAGCAGCTATGACAGGGGGCCGTACGAGCAGTACTTC. Its protein product is CASSYDRGPYEQYF.

This chain connects TRBV2 to TRBJ1-2; 11 nucleotides match TRBD1. The CDR3 has 18 residues. Trimming at V came to 4 bases and at J to 3 bases, leaving 13 bases not matched to a gene. Germline loops: CDR1 SNHLY, CDR2 FYNNEI. CDR3 nucleotide sequence: TGTGCCAGCAGTGCCGGCCGGGACAGGGGGGTACCTTACTATGGCTACACCTTC. Translated, it gives CASSAGRDRGVPYYGYTF.

This chain links TRBV28 with TRBJ2-7; D is perhaps TRBD2 (6 bases). V was cut by 2 bases and J by 2 bases, with 7 bases left in between. From germline, CDR1 is MDHEN and CDR2 SYDVKM. CDR3 length: 13 amino acids. CDR3 in DNA: TGTGCCAGCAGTTTACCGGGAGCCTACGAGCAGTACTTC. Encoded protein: CASSLPGAYEQYF.

The rearrangement uses TRBV6-6 and TRBJ2-5; 8 bases fit TRBD1. This CDR3 comprises 14 residues. The germline CDR1 and CDR2 sequences are MNHNY and SVGAGI (reference sequence). V dropped 5 bases and J dropped 5; count of bases not matched to a gene: 7. The CDR3 spells CASSMGQAPETQYF. The CDR3 region has the DNA TGTGCCAGCAGTATGGGACAGGCCCCGGAGACCCAGTACTTC.

The gene calls are TRBV4-2 and TRBJ1-3, with TRBD1 matching 12 bases. CDR3 length equals 16 residues. With V trimmed by 3 bases and J by 4 bases, 4 bases remained unmatched. Germline values: CDR1 LGHNA, CDR2 YNFKEQ. The CDR3 reads CASSQGQGASGNTIYF. The CDR3 coding sequence is TGTGCCAGCAGCCAGGGACAGGGGGCCTCGGGAAACACCATATATTTT.

The chain combines TRBV25-1 with TRBJ2-7; 7 bases agree with TRBD1. CDR1 and CDR2 from the germline V gene are MGHDK and SYGVNS. V dropped 3 bases and J dropped 0; count of bases not matched to a gene: 8. CDR3 length: 16 amino acids. The CDR3 region has the DNA TGTGCCAGCAGTGACCAAAGACAGGGTAGCTCCTACGAGCAGTACTTC. Translation: CASSDQRQGSSYEQYF.

The rearrangement joins TRBV19 to TRBJ2-7, with 7 nucleotides matching TRBD2. The CDR3 has 16 amino acids. Trimming removed 3 bases from V and 2 bases from J; junction bases left unmatched: 10. The germline gives CDR1 LNHDA, CDR2 SQIVND (reference sequence). The chain's CDR3 is CASSISHTGGAYEQYF. The CDR3 DNA is TGTGCCAGTAGTATCTCCCACACTGGGGGGGCCTACGAGCAGTACTTC.

Remarks on this clone: This sample also contains other DNA sequences that code for the same CDR3. CDR3 loop: CASSLARGLAEDTQYF. The CDR3 region has the DNA TGCGCCAGCAGCTTGGCCAGGGGACTAGCGGAAGATACGCAGTATTTT. The gene calls are TRBV5-1 and TRBJ2-3, with 11 bases that match TRBD2. Per the germline V gene, CDR1 is SGHRS and CDR2 is YFSETQ. Unmatched junction bases numbered 5, after V lost 0 bases and J lost 5 bases. This CDR3 is built from 16 residues.

The gene calls are TRBV4-2 and TRBJ1-1; D not certain. The CDR3 is 14 residues long. Trimming removed 0 bases at V and 1 base at J, with 6 bases between. Germline lookup yields CDR1 LGHNA and CDR2 YNFKEQ. DNA for the CDR3: TGTGCCAGCAGCCAAGACAACGGGAACACTGAAGCTTTCTTT. This gives the protein CASSQDNGNTEAFF.

The V call is TRBV27, the J call TRBJ1-1; 7 bases line up with TRBD1. Germline assignment: CDR1 MNHEY and CDR2 SMNVEV (reference sequence). Trimming cost V 5 bases and J 0 bases; bases outside gene matches: 3. The CDR3 has 14 amino acids. The CDR3 loop is CASSPGQVNTEAFF. The CDR3 DNA reads TGTGCCAGCAGTCCCGGACAGGTGAACACTGAAGCTTTCTTT.

The V and J genes are TRBV10-3 and TRBJ1-6; the D is unclear. CDR1 is ENHRY and CDR2 is SYGVKD in the germline V gene. The CDR3 runs to 13 residues. Trimming took off 10 bases at V and 0 bases at J, with 7 bases between the two ends. The CDR3 sequence is CATRSSYNSPLHF. CDR3 DNA: TGTGCCACGAGAAGCTCCTATAATTCACCCCTCCACTTT.

The chain has TRBV6-6 and TRBJ2-7, with TRBD1 matching 9 bases. The CDR3 length is 12 residues. V lost 7 bases to trimming and J lost 5 bases; unmatched junction nucleotides: 3. Per germline, CDR1 MNHNY and CDR2 SVGAGI (reference sequence). CDR3 residues: CASTRTGDEQYF. The CDR3 DNA reads as TGTGCCAGCACCCGGACAGGGGACGAGCAGTACTTC.

CDR3 region: CASRDGGSPYEQYF. CDR3 nucleotide sequence: TGTGCCAGCAGGGACGGAGGGAGTCCCTACGAGCAGTACTTC. This rearrangement joins TRBV28 to TRBJ2-7; the D gene is possibly TRBD2 (6 bases). Trimming shortened V by 6 bases and J by 2 bases, and 14 bases separated the two germline ends. The CDR3 is 14 residues long. Germline CDR1 is MDHEN and CDR2 is SYDVKM.

The chain combines TRBV7-2 with TRBJ2-1; 7 bases line up with TRBD2. The CDR3 length is 12 residues. With V trimmed by 1 base and J by 15 bases, 6 bases remained unmatched. Germline CDR1 and CDR2: SGHTA and FQGNSA. CDR3 coding DNA: TGTGCCAGCAGCTTAGGGACTAGGGGTTTGTTCTTC. This translates into CASSLGTRGLFF.

The CDR3 coding sequence is TGTGCCAGCAGTTTCAGGAGTACTAGCGGGGGAGGAGAGACCCAGTACTTC. Protein: CASSFRSTSGGGETQYF. This rearrangement joins TRBV27 to TRBJ2-5, with 11 positions matching TRBD2. This CDR3 contains 17 residues. With 3 bases clipped from V and 4 bases from J, the junction kept 10 bases outside the gene matches. Germline CDR1 reads MNHEY; CDR2 reads SMNVEV (reference sequence).

To note about this clone: Other DNA sequences in the sample encode the same CDR3. The chain carries TRBV2 and TRBJ1-5; 8 bases agree with TRBD1. V shed 3 bases, J shed 6 bases, and the junction held 4 bases outside the gene matches. CDR1 and CDR2 from the germline V gene are SNHLY and FYNNEI. The CDR3 totals 14 residues. The CDR3 DNA is TGTGCCAGCAGTGAGGGACAGGCGGGTCAGCCCCAGCATTTT. It codes for CASSEGQAGQPQHF.

The chain has TRBV5-6 and TRBJ1-1; 7 nucleotides align to TRBD1. The CDR3 has 16 amino acids. After removal of 4 bases from V and 0 bases from J, the junction contained 9 bases not matched to a gene. Germline V gene data show CDR1 as SGHDT and CDR2 as YYEEEE. The CDR3 DNA reads TGTGCCAGCAGCATCCAGACAGGGATTTTGAACACTGAAGCTTTCTTT. It translates to CASSIQTGILNTEAFF.

The rearrangement links TRBV7-8 to TRBJ1-4; a possible D gene is TRBD1 (5 bases). The ends were cut back, 4 bases at V and 8 bases at J, with 14 bases in the middle. Germline V lookup: CDR1 SGHVS, CDR2 FQNEAQ. The CDR3 is made up of 14 amino acids. The chain's CDR3 is CASSSIGGEEKLFF. CDR3 in DNA: TGTGCCAGCAGCTCGATTGGAGGGGAGGAAAAACTGTTTTTT.